This TCR beta chain is from a study of human T cells and chemical hapten exposure. This clonotype was seen only a few times. TCRdb independently ran MiXCR on the RACE reads; one entry per CDR3 protein. The sample records around 250,000 distinct CDR3 sequences, 7.5% to 10% being singletons. V gave up 4 bases and J gave up 5 bases; unmatched junction bases: 7. This CDR3 spans 13 amino acids. From germline, CDR1 is SQVTM and CDR2 ANQGSEA. As to time point: pre-sensitization, week 0. Treatment specified: therapeutic diphenylcyclopropenone sensitization with weekly scalp DPC. The receptor's source is a woman in her thirties or forties with alopecia areata. Some clones in this sample may be carry-over from other donors' samples. V and J are TRBV29-1 and TRBJ2-5; 7 positions agree with TRBD1. Here the sequenced sample was whole blood, taken in connection with sensitization to the hapten diphenylcyclopropenone (DPC). CDR3 region: CSVGKGGDETQYF. CDR3 coding DNA: TGCAGCGTTGGCAAAGGGGGCGATGAGACCCAGTACTTC.